Listed below are T cell receptor beta chains from one sample, sequenced in a study of identical twins. One entry per CDR3 protein results from TCRdb running MiXCR on the 5' RACE reads. Of roughly 250,000 distinct CDR3 sequences listed, around 7% are singletons. These data were likewise used in another study, on yellow fever vaccine responses in identical twins.

Sequencing was carried out using memory (CD45RO+) T cells sorted from blood. All receptors derive from a woman aged 18-29 years in good health. The CDR3 runs from the conserved cysteine through the conserved F or W. D genes are given only for firm matches. Clone sizes are given selectively: once, few, many, or a class where the clone is expanded.

TRBV10-3	-	few	TRBJ1-1	TGTGCCATCGGAAATACTGGCACTGAAGCTTTCTTT	CAIGNTGTEAFF
TRBV12-3/TRBV12-4	-	many	TRBJ2-1	TGTGCCAGCAGTTTAGGGGGAGCTCGATACAATGAGCAGTTCTTC	CASSLGGARYNEQFF
TRBV29-1	-	few	TRBJ2-5	TGCAGCACCCAGGACAGCCATCGGGAGACCCAGTACTTC	CSTQDSHRETQYF
TRBV10-3	-	many	TRBJ2-4	TGTGCCACTGCGGACCAGGCAAACATTCAGTACTTC	CATADQANIQYF
TRBV7-3	TRBD2	-	TRBJ2-5	TGTGCCAGCAGCTTAATGAGATGGGGGACTAGCGGGGGGACTCACCAAGAGACCCAGTACTTC	CASSLMRWGTSGGTHQETQYF
TRBV3-1	TRBD2	few	TRBJ2-5	TGTGCCAGCAGCCAGGGCGGGGGAAGGGAGACCCAGTACTTC	CASSQGGGRETQYF
TRBV24-1	-	many	TRBJ2-1	TGTGCCACCAGTGATCCCAGCCGGGACTTCAATGAGCAGTTCTTC	CATSDPSRDFNEQFF
TRBV28	-	-	TRBJ2-7	TGTGCCAGCAGTCGACAGCTAACCTACGAGCAGTACTTC	CASSRQLTYEQYF
TRBV24-1	-	few	TRBJ2-1	TGTGCCACCAGTCTGTTCGCGAGCTCCTACAATGAGCAGTTCTTC	CATSLFASSYNEQFF
TRBV20-1	-	few	TRBJ2-3	TGCAGTGCTAGATCCCCAGGCGAAACTACTCTCACAGATACGCAGTATTTT	CSARSPGETTLTDTQYF
TRBV2	TRBD2	many	TRBJ2-2	TGTGCCAGCACCCAACAGCGGGGGATCGGGGAGCTGTTTTTT	CASTQQRGIGELFF
TRBV2	-	few	TRBJ1-1	TGTGCCAGCAGTGTAACGAACACTGAAGCTTTCTTT	CASSVTNTEAFF
TRBV24-1	-	many	TRBJ1-2	TGTGCCACCAGTGATCTAACAGGAGACTATGGCTACACCTTC	CATSDLTGDYGYTF
TRBV6-1	-	few	TRBJ2-7	TGTGCCAGCAGCCAAGGAGGGGGCACGTTATACGAGCAGTACTTC	CASSQGGGTLYEQYF
TRBV7-3	-	few	TRBJ2-7	TGTGCCAGCAGCTCCCCCAGCACCTACGAGCAGTACTTC	CASSSPSTYEQYF
TRBV7-8	-	-	TRBJ2-7	TGTGCCAGCAGCTTAAGCTCGGGGAATGGGCCCTACGAGCAGTACTTC	CASSLSSGNGPYEQYF
TRBV10-3	-	-	TRBJ2-1	TGTGCCATCAGTGTGCGGGGCGGGGCGGGACACTCCTACAATGAGCAGTTCTTC	CAISVRGGAGHSYNEQFF
TRBV25-1	TRBD1	many	TRBJ1-6	TGTGCCAGCAGTCCGACAGGGGAGTGGTCACCCCTCCACTTT	CASSPTGEWSPLHF
TRBV5-5	TRBD2	few	TRBJ2-3	TGTGCCAGCAGCTTCAAAGCGGGAGGTGCAGATACGCAGTATTTT	CASSFKAGGADTQYF
TRBV12-3/TRBV12-4	TRBD2	few	TRBJ2-1	TGTGCCAGCATCAACGGACTAGCGGGCTATGAGCAGTTCTTC	CASINGLAGYEQFF
TRBV6-5	-	few	TRBJ2-2	TGTGCCAGCAGTTACACCGGCGGCACCGGGGAGCTGTTTTTT	CASSYTGGTGELFF
TRBV12-3/TRBV12-4	-	many	TRBJ1-1	TGTGCCAGCAGTTTAATGGACCAGGGGCAAGCTTTCTTT	CASSLMDQGQAFF
TRBV19	-	-	TRBJ1-1	TGTGCCAGTAGTATAATGATGAACACTGAAGCTTTCTTT	CASSIMMNTEAFF
TRBV3-1	-	many	TRBJ2-5	TGTGCCAGCAGCCAAGGTTTGCAGGGCGGGACCCAGTACTTC	CASSQGLQGGTQYF
TRBV12-3/TRBV12-4	-	few	TRBJ1-2	TGTGCCAGCAGTTTTGGCAGGGAGGCAAAGAATGGCTACACCTTC	CASSFGREAKNGYTF
TRBV28	TRBD1	few	TRBJ2-7	TGTGCCAGCAGTCCTCCTGACAGGGACTACGAGCAGTACTTC	CASSPPDRDYEQYF
TRBV6-5	TRBD1	-	TRBJ1-2	TGTGCCAGCAGTTACTCGAACAGGGGGCAATTCAATGGCTACACCTTC	CASSYSNRGQFNGYTF
TRBV6-5	TRBD2	few	TRBJ2-5	TGTGCCAGCAGTTACTCGGGGCTAGCGGGGCCTCAAGAGACCCAGTACTTC	CASSYSGLAGPQETQYF
TRBV10-3	TRBD2	many	TRBJ2-3	TGTGCCATCAATCGACCCCTCAGCGGGGGACCAGATACGCAGTATTTT	CAINRPLSGGPDTQYF
TRBV28	-	few	TRBJ2-1	TGTGCCAGCAGTTCAACCGGGGGTGTAGGCTACAATGAGCAGTTCTTC	CASSSTGGVGYNEQFF
TRBV11-2	TRBD2	-	TRBJ2-6	TGTGCCAGCAGCTTATTACTAGCGGGAGGGCTTGGGGCCAACGTCCTGACTTTC	CASSLLLAGGLGANVLTF
TRBV20-1	-	-	TRBJ2-7	TGCAGTGCTAGCCCAATTGTTCTAGGCCACGAGCAGTACTTC	CSASPIVLGHEQYF
TRBV20-1	-	-	TRBJ2-7	TGCAGTGCTAGTGGGGCCGGGTTTAGGAGCGAGTACTTC	CSASGAGFRSEYF
TRBV20-1	-	-	TRBJ1-1	TGCAGTGCTAGAGATCAAGAGGCGACTGAAGCTTTCTTT	CSARDQEATEAFF